This T cell receptor (beta chain) was identified in a study of blood T cells in healthy people across ages. Study observations and caveats: Estimated diversity that came from one million T cells was considered an underestimate. Naive T cell percentage strongly correlated with TCR beta diversity.

Primed by a sample-barcoded 5' primer and a J-beta primer mix, a second PCR proceeded for about 6 to 11 cycles. A single record per CDR3 protein comes from TCRdb applying MiXCR to the 5' RACE reads. The sample shows 600,000 to 850,000 distinct CDR3 sequences, approximately 39% of them seen only once. CDR1 is MDHEN, CDR2 SYDVKM, per germline. V lost 4 bases and J 8 bases, leaving 18 bases between the germline ends. The CDR3 has 16 residues. About this clonotype: The antigen is undetermined.

The sequence was collected from an older woman in good health. Sequenced: blood. The chain joins TRBV28 to TRBJ1-6, with no clear D. The CDR3 reads CASSSSTGNGYSPLHF. CDR3 nucleotide sequence: TGTGCCAGCAGTTCCAGCACCGGGAACGGGTATTCACCCCTCCACTTT.